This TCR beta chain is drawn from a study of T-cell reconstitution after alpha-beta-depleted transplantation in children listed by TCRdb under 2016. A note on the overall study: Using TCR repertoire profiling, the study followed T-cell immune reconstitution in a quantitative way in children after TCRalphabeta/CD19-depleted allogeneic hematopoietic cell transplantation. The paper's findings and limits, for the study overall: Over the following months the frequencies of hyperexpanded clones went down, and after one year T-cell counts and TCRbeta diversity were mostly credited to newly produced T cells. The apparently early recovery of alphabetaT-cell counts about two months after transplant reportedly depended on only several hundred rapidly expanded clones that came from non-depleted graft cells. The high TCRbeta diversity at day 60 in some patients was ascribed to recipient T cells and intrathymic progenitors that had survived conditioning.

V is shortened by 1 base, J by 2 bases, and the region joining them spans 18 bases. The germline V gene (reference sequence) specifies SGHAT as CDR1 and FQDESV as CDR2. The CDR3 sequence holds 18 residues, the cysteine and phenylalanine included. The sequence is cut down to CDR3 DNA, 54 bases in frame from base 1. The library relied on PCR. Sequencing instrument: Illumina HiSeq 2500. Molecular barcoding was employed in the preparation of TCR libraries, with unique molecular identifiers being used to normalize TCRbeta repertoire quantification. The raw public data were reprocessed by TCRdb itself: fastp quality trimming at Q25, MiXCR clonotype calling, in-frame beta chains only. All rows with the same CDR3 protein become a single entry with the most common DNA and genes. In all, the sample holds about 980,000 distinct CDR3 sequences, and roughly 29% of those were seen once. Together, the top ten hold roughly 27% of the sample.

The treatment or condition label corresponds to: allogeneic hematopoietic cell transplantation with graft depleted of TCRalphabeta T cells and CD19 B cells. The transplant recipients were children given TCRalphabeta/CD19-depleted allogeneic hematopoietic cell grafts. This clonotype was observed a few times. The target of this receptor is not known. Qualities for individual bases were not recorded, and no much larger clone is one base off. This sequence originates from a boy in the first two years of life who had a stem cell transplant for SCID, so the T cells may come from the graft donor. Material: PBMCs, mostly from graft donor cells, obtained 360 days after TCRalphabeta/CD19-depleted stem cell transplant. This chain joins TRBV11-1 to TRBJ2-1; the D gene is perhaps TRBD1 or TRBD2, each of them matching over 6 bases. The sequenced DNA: TGTGCCAGCAGCTTAGAGGTTCTCCGGGGGCGGACCTACAATGAGCAGTTCTTC. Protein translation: CASSLEVLRGRTYNEQFF.